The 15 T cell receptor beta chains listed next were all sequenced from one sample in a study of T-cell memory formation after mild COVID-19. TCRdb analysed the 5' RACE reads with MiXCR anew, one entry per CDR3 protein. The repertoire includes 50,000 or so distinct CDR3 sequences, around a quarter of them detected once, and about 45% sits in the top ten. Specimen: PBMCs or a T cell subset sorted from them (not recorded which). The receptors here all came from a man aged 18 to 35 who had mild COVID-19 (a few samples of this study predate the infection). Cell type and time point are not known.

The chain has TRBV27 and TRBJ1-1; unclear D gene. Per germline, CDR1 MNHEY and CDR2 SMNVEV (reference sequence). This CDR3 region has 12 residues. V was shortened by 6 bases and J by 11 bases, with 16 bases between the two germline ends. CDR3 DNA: TGTGCCAGCAGCCGGGTTGTGGGTGAGGCTTTCTTT. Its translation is CASSRVVGEAFF.

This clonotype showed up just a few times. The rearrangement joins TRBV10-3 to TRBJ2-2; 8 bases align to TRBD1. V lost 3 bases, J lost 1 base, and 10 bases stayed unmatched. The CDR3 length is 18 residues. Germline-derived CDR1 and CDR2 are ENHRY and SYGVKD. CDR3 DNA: TGTGCCATCAGTGACAGGGGGCTGAAATTAATGAACACCGGGGAGCTGTTTTTT. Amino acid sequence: CAISDRGLKLMNTGELFF.

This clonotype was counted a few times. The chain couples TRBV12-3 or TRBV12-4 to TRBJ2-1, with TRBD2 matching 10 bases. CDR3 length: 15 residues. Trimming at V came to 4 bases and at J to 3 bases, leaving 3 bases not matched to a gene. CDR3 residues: CASSSSGGIYNEQFF. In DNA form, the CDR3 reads TGTGCCAGCAGTTCTAGCGGGGGAATCTACAATGAGCAGTTCTTC.

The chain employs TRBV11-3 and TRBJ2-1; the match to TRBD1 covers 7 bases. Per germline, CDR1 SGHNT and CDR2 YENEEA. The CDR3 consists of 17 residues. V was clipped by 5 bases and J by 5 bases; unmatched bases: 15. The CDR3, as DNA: TGTGCCAGCAGCCCGAGACAGGGCCTTAGCCCCCACAATGAGCAGTTCTTC. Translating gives CASSPRQGLSPHNEQFF.

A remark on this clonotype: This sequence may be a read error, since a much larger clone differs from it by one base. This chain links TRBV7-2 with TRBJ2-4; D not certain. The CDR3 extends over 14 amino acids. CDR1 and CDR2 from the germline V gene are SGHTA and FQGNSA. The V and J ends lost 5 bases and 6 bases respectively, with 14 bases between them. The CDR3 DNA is TGTGCCAGCAGCGAAGGCCAGGACCGAAACATTCAGTACTTC. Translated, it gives CASSEGQDRNIQYF.

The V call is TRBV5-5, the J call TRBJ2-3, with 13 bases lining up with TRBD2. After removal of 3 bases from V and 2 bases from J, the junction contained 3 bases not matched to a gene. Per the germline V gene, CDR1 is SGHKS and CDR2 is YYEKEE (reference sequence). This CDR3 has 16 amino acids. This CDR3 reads CASSSGLAGSTDTQYF. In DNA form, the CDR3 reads TGTGCCAGCAGCTCGGGACTAGCGGGATCCACAGATACGCAGTATTTT.

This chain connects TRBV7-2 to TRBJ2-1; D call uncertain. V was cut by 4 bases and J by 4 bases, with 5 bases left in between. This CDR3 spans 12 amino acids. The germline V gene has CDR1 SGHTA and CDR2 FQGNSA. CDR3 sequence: CASSSEYNEQFF. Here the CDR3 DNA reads TGTGCCAGCAGCTCGGAGTACAATGAGCAGTTCTTC.

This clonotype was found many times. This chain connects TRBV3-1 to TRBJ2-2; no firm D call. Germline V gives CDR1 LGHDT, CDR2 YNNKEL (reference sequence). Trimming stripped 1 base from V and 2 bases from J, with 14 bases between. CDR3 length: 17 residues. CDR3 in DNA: TGTGCCAGCAGCCAAGTATTGGTCGGGCCAAACACCGGGGAGCTGTTTTTT. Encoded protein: CASSQVLVGPNTGELFF.

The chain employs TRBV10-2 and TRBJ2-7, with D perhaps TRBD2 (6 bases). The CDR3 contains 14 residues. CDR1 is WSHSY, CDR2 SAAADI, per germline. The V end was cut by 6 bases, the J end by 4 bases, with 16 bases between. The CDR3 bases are TGCGCCAGCAGCCCCCGGACTATGCCTTACGAGCAGTACTTC. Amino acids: CASSPRTMPYEQYF.

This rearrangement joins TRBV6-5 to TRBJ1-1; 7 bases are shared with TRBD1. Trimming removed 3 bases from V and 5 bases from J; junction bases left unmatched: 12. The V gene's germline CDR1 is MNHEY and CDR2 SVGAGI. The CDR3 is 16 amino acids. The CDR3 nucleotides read TGTGCCAGCAGTTATGAAACAGGGGCCCTCGGTACTGAAGCTTTCTTT. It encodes CASSYETGALGTEAFF.

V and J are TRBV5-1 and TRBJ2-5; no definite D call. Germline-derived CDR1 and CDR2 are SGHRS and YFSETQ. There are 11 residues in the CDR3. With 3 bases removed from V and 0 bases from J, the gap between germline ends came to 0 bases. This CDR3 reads CASSYQETQYF. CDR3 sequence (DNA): TGCGCCAGCAGCTACCAAGAGACCCAGTACTTC.

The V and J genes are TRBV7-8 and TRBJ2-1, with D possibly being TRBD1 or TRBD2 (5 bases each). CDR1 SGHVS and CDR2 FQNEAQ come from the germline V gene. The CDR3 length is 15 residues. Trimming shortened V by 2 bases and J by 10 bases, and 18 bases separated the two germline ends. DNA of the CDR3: TGTGCCAGCAGCTTATCCGAGCGAGGGGCTCCGGAGCAGTTCTTC. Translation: CASSLSERGAPEQFF.

The DNA for the CDR3 is TGTGCCAGCAGCGTTAGCCAGGCGGCGGACACTGAAGCTTTCTTT. This gives the protein CASSVSQAADTEAFF. The chain carries TRBV7-9 and TRBJ1-1, with no clear D. The V gene lost 5 bases and the J gene lost 3 bases, with 16 bases spanning the gap. Per the germline V gene, CDR1 is SEHNR and CDR2 is FQNEAQ (reference sequence). This CDR3 is built from 15 residues.

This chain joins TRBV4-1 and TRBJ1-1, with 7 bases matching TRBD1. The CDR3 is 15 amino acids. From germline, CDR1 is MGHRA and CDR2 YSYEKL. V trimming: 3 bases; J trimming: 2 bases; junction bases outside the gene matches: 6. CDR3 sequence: CASSQRDSDNTEAFF. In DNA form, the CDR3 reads TGCGCCAGCAGCCAGAGGGACAGTGATAACACTGAAGCTTTCTTT.

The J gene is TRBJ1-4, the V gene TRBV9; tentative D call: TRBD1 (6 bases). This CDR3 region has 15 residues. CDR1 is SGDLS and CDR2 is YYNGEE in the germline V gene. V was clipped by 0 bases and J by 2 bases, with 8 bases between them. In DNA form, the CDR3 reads TGTGCCAGCAGCGTAGACACAGGGACTAATGAAAAACTGTTTTTT. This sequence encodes CASSVDTGTNEKLFF.